The 30 T cell receptor beta chains listed next were all sequenced from one sample in a study of CD8 T cells in ankylosing spondylitis. These receptors lack a known antigen. Points from the study as a whole: Characteristic, it appeared, of ankylosing spondylitis blood was a TCR beta motif of roughly 8 highly homologous variants.

One entry per CDR3 protein results from TCRdb running MiXCR on the 5' RACE reads. The sample lists 400,000 or so distinct CDR3 sequences, about 25% occurring once. The source material was blood, either unsorted or a sorted T cell fraction (not recorded which). The receptors come from a male donor with ankylosing spondylitis.

The rearrangement uses TRBV20-1 and TRBJ1-2; D remains ambiguous. The CDR3 sequence is 14 residues long. Trimming took off 6 bases at V and 7 bases at J, with 21 bases between the two ends. The germline CDR1 and CDR2 sequences are DFQATT and SNEGSKA (reference sequence). In DNA, the CDR3 is TGCAGTGCCAGGCGGATTCTGAGGGAGCGTGGCTACACCTTC. Amino acid sequence: CSARRILRERGYTF.

This rearrangement joins TRBV12-3 or TRBV12-4 to TRBJ1-5; D is uncertain. V dropped 0 bases and J dropped 7 bases, with 10 bases sitting between them. The length of the CDR3 is 14 residues. CDR3 in amino acids: CASSLALGLQPQHF. The DNA for the CDR3 is TGTGCCAGCAGTTTAGCGCTCGGCCTACAGCCCCAGCATTTT.

This chain uses TRBV7-2 with TRBJ2-2; no reliable D call. Trimming took 0 bases from V and 3 from J, leaving 11 bases between them. CDR3 length equals 16 residues. Germline V lookup: CDR1 SGHTA, CDR2 FQGNSA. The DNA of the CDR3 is TGTGCCAGCAGCTTAGCTTCCAGTTGGGACACCGGGGAGCTGTTTTTT. Translating gives CASSLASSWDTGELFF.

This chain connects TRBV12-3 or TRBV12-4 to TRBJ2-7; tentatively, D is TRBD1 (6 bases). The CDR3 sequence is 13 residues long. V was pared by 7 bases and J by 4 bases, with 14 bases between. CDR3 protein: CASTPTGRYEQYF. Here the CDR3 DNA reads TGTGCCAGCACCCCGACAGGCCGTTACGAGCAGTACTTC.

The V call is TRBV6-1, the J call TRBJ1-4; perhaps TRBD1 as D (5 bases). The germline V gene encodes CDR1 MNHNS and CDR2 SASEGT. The CDR3 runs to 16 residues. V lost 7 bases, J lost 8 bases, and 23 bases lay in between. CDR3 protein: CASKDLTGTREEKLFF. CDR3 bases: TGTGCCAGCAAAGACCTAACCGGGACGAGAGAGGAAAAACTGTTTTTT.

The chain employs TRBV20-1 and TRBJ2-1; weak D call: TRBD2 (6 bases). The V gene's germline CDR1 is DFQATT and CDR2 SNEGSKA (reference sequence). This CDR3 has 14 residues. V dropped 6 bases and J dropped 0 bases, with 12 bases sitting between them. CDR3 loop: CSAGDFSSYNEQFF. The CDR3 DNA is TGCAGTGCCGGGGACTTTAGCTCCTACAATGAGCAGTTCTTC.

This clonotype is a singleton in its sample. This chain links TRBV10-3 with TRBJ2-1, with 10 positions matching TRBD2. Germline CDR1 is ENHRY and CDR2 is SYGVKD. CDR3 length equals 14 residues. The junction had 10 bases not matched to a gene; V was cut back by 10 bases and J by 7 bases. Written as DNA, the CDR3 is TGTGCCACGCGAAGCGGGAGGGCCGGTAATGAGCAGTTCTTC. Translated, it gives CATRSGRAGNEQFF.

This clonotype was found a few times. The chain links TRBV19 to TRBJ2-3, with D unclear. CDR1 is LNHDA and CDR2 is SQIVND in the germline V gene (reference sequence). The CDR3 totals 13 residues. Trimming shortened V by 5 bases and J by 4 bases, and 10 bases separated the two germline ends. CDR3 amino acids: CASSPRPPDTQYF. The CDR3 DNA follows: TGTGCCAGTAGTCCCCGGCCGCCAGATACGCAGTATTTT.

The CDR3 loop is CSARGGLGNNEQFF. The CDR3 DNA follows: TGCAGTGCTAGAGGAGGCCTCGGGAACAATGAGCAGTTCTTC. This sequence joins TRBV20-1 and TRBJ2-1; perhaps TRBD2 as D (5 bases). V gave up 1 base and J gave up 5 bases, with 12 bases separating them. CDR3 length: 14 amino acids. The germline gives CDR1 DFQATT, CDR2 SNEGSKA (reference sequence).

This clonotype was counted only a few times. The chain joins TRBV11-2 to TRBJ1-2; the match to TRBD1 covers 12 bases. Per the germline V gene, CDR1 is SGHAT and CDR2 is FQNNGV. Trimming took 4 bases from V and 0 from J; bases not matched to a gene: 15. The CDR3 loop spans 20 amino acids. The CDR3 region is CASSSLRRLGQGASNYGYTF. The CDR3 coding sequence is TGTGCCAGCAGCTCCCTTAGGCGTCTGGGACAGGGGGCTTCTAACTATGGCTACACCTTC.

On this clonotype: The junction shows a germline mismatch at one end, possibly a read error. The V gene is TRBV5-1, the J gene TRBJ1-6, with D unclear. Looked up from germline, CDR1 is SGHRS and CDR2 is YFSETQ. The CDR3 extends over 14 amino acids. CDR3 residues: CASRLERDNSPLHF. The CDR3 DNA reads TGCGCCAGCAGATTGGAGAGGGATAATTCACCCCTCCACTTT.

This chain links TRBV4-1 with TRBJ2-1; D may be TRBD1 (5 bases). V lost 5 bases to trimming and J lost 4 bases, with 18 bases between them. CDR3 length: 16 amino acids. Per germline, CDR1 MGHRA and CDR2 YSYEKL. CDR3 in amino acids: CASSNLGRAGYNEQFF. The CDR3 nucleotides read TGCGCCAGCAGCAATTTGGGCAGGGCCGGGTACAATGAGCAGTTCTTC.

The table lists this clonotype with a few counts. V usage is TRBV5-1 and J usage is TRBJ1-1, with D uncertain. Germline V CDR1 and CDR2: SGHRS, YFSETQ. The CDR3 sequence is 13 residues long. V was pared by 7 bases and J by 1 base, with 11 bases between. CDR3 in DNA: TGCGCCAGCGGGAGTGGGAGGAACACTGAAGCTTTCTTT. Translated: CASGSGRNTEAFF.

This clonotype has a handful of counts. This rearrangement joins TRBV7-9 to TRBJ2-1, with 10 bases matching TRBD2. Germline trimming cut 5 bases from V and 10 bases from J; bases unmatched to any gene: 11. The germline V gene has CDR1 SEHNR and CDR2 FQNEAQ (reference sequence). The CDR3 totals 15 residues. The CDR3 bases are TGTGCCAGCAGCCCGAGGGCCCTAGCGGGAGAGGAGCAGTTCTTC. This gives the protein CASSPRALAGEEQFF.

The chain has TRBV2 and TRBJ2-1; unclear D gene. Germline loops: CDR1 SNHLY, CDR2 FYNNEI. The length of the CDR3 is 11 residues. V gave up 7 bases and J gave up 9 bases, with 10 bases separating them. The DNA for the CDR3 is TGTGCCAGCAACGCTAGAGCTGAGCAGTTCTTC. It specifies CASNARAEQFF.

As to this clonotype: The junction differs from germline at one of its ends, possibly a read error. V is TRBV24-1 and J is TRBJ2-1; 7 positions match TRBD1. The CDR3 contains 15 residues. Germline CDR1 reads KGHDR; CDR2 reads SFDVKD. The CDR3 spells CATSNLGGGGHEQFF. The CDR3 DNA follows: TGTGCCACCAGTAATTTAGGGGGCGGTGGGCATGAGCAGTTCTTC.

This clonotype was observed a single time. The CDR3 DNA reads TGTGCCTGGACCCAGGTCCGGGGGGAAGGCTACACCTTC. Protein: CAWTQVRGEGYTF. The chain combines TRBV30 with TRBJ1-2; the D gene is possibly TRBD1 (5 bases). This CDR3 comprises 13 residues. V was cut by 4 bases and J by 8 bases, with 17 bases left in between. CDR1 and CDR2 (germline): GTSNPN, SVGIG (reference sequence). Variable domain in full (rest from reference TRBV30 and TRBJ1-2): SQTIHQWPATLVQPVGSPLSLECTVEGTSNPNLYWYRQAAGRGLQLLFYSVGIGQISSEVPQNLSASRPQDRQFILSSKKLLLSDSGFYLCAWTQVRGEGYTFGSGTRLTVV.

This clonotype has just one count. This chain connects TRBV18 to TRBJ1-2, with unresolved D. CDR3 length equals 13 residues. CDR1 and CDR2 (germline): KGHSH, LQKENI. V dropped 6 bases and J dropped 6 bases, with 14 bases sitting between them. DNA for the CDR3: TGTGCCAGCTCCGCGGGGATCCAGGATGGCTACACCTTC. This sequence encodes CASSAGIQDGYTF.

This chain links TRBV4-1 with TRBJ1-2; D is possibly TRBD1 (6 bases). CDR3 size: 15 residues. Germline V gives CDR1 MGHRA, CDR2 YSYEKL. Trimming left V 0 bases short and J 8 bases short, with 16 bases between. The CDR3 coding sequence is TGCGCCAGCAGCCAAGAACCAGGGGCACTTTGGGGCTACACCTTC. Residues: CASSQEPGALWGYTF.

In this sample, this clonotype turned up a few times. The chain recombines TRBV7-9 with TRBJ2-7, with 13 bases identical to TRBD2. V lost 7 bases to trimming and J lost 5 bases; unmatched junction nucleotides: 5. Per germline, CDR1 SEHNR and CDR2 FQNEAQ (reference sequence). The CDR3 has 14 residues. CDR3 sequence reads: CASTRTSGSHEQYF. The CDR3 DNA reads TGTGCCAGCACCAGGACTAGCGGGAGCCACGAGCAGTACTTC.

The rearrangement joins TRBV7-7 to TRBJ2-2; D not certain. The CDR3 extends over 16 amino acids. V was trimmed by 2 bases and J by 1 base, leaving 11 bases between them. Germline lookup yields CDR1 SSHAT and CDR2 FNYEAQ (reference sequence). The CDR3 reads CASSLRPALNTGELFF. CDR3 nucleotides: TGTGCCAGCAGCTTAAGGCCTGCTCTGAACACCGGGGAGCTGTTTTTT.

This clonotype was seen more than once but under ten times. The chain recombines TRBV5-1 with TRBJ2-5; tentatively, D is TRBD1 (6 bases). In germline, CDR1 is SGHRS, CDR2 YFSETQ. The CDR3 extends over 14 amino acids. V was clipped by 4 bases and J by 1 base, with 11 bases between them. In DNA form, the CDR3 reads TGCGCCAGCAGCGATACAGGGCTCCAAGAGACCCAGTACTTC. Its protein is CASSDTGLQETQYF.

The V and J genes are TRBV7-9 and TRBJ2-1, with 7 bases that match TRBD2. The V and J ends lost 4 bases and 3 bases, in that order; junction bases with no gene match: 6. Germline values: CDR1 SEHNR, CDR2 FQNEAQ (reference sequence). CDR3 size: 15 residues. The CDR3 coding sequence is TGTGCCAGCAGCTCTCCACTAGCGAGCTACAATGAGCAGTTCTTC. It encodes CASSSPLASYNEQFF.

This clonotype was detected only a few times. The V call is TRBV11-2, the J call TRBJ2-1; 13 positions match TRBD2. Germline V gene lookup returns CDR1 SGHAT and CDR2 FQNNGV. V lost 5 bases to trimming and J lost 2 bases; unmatched junction nucleotides: 6. The CDR3 totals 17 residues. This CDR3 is CASSGMTSGRPYNEQFF. CDR3 sequence (DNA): TGTGCCAGCAGCGGAATGACTAGCGGGAGGCCCTACAATGAGCAGTTCTTC.

The rearrangement joins TRBV24-1 to TRBJ2-3; TRBD1 aligns across 9 bases. The germline CDR1 and CDR2 sequences are KGHDR and SFDVKD. The CDR3 has 16 amino acids. Unmatched junction bases numbered 9, after V lost 4 bases and J lost 5 bases. The CDR3 sequence is CATSDVRDRVGDTQYF. The CDR3, as DNA: TGTGCCACCAGTGACGTCCGGGACAGGGTTGGAGATACGCAGTATTTT.

Here the CDR3 reads CASSHREEQFF. CDR3 in DNA: TGCGCCAGCAGTCATCGGGAAGAGCAGTTCTTC. This chain links TRBV23-1 with TRBJ2-1; tentatively, D is TRBD2 (5 bases). TRBV23-1 falls under the ORF class, with uncertain function. Trimming removed 3 bases at V and 10 bases at J, with 7 bases between. This CDR3 spans 11 amino acids.

The gene calls are TRBV20-1 and TRBJ2-7; TRBD2 is a possible D gene (8 bases). The V end was cut by 6 bases, the J end by 4 bases, with 16 bases between. Germline loops: CDR1 DFQATT, CDR2 SNEGSKA (reference sequence). The CDR3 length is 13 residues. CDR3 sequence: CSAPGGGLYEQYF. The CDR3 nucleotides are TGCAGTGCCCCGGGAGGGGGCTTATACGAGCAGTACTTC.

In this sample, this clonotype turned up a few times. This chain joins TRBV14 and TRBJ2-1; D ambiguous. From germline, CDR1 is SGHDN and CDR2 FVKESK. This CDR3 is built from 12 residues. V lost 0 bases to trimming and J lost 7 bases, with 4 bases between them. The CDR3 DNA reads TGTGCCAGCAGCCAAGAAGTTAATGAGCAGTTCTTC. It yields the protein CASSQEVNEQFF.

The V call is TRBV18, the J call TRBJ2-3; 8 bases agree with TRBD2. Unmatched junction bases numbered 14, after V lost 6 bases and J lost 3 bases. Germline V CDR1 and CDR2: KGHSH, LQKENI. The CDR3 is 17 residues long. CDR3 DNA: TGTGCCAGCTCCCGGAAATTAGGACAGCGGGGGACAGATACGCAGTATTTT. It encodes CASSRKLGQRGTDTQYF.

The gene calls are TRBV15 and TRBJ2-1; D is ambiguous. Trimming took 6 bases from V and 5 from J, leaving 11 bases between them. Germline assignment: CDR1 LNHNV and CDR2 YYDKDF (reference sequence). This CDR3 contains 13 residues. Here the CDR3 reads CATSVGSNNEQFF. The CDR3 DNA sequence: TGTGCCACCAGTGTTGGCAGCAACAATGAGCAGTTCTTC.